Below are 9 T cell receptor beta chains sequenced from a single sample in a study of blood T cell repertoires in COVID-19. The assay was immunoSEQ multiplex PCR, and TCRdb's table has in-frame clones only and misses some. The sample contains approximately 180,000 clones, around 85% of which appear only once. Sequencing was done on a sample of peripheral blood. The receptors come from a man in his fifties or sixties with acute or convalescent COVID-19.

The chain uses TRBV2 and TRBJ2-7; D perhaps matches TRBD1 (6 bases). Trimming pared 1 base from V and 9 bases from J, leaving 10 bases between. The CDR3 runs 12 residues. In germline, CDR1 is SNHLY, CDR2 FYNNEI. This chain's CDR3 is CASSEGGQRQYF. As DNA, the CDR3 is TGTGCCAGCAGTGAAGGGGGGCAACGGCAGTACTTC.

The DNA for the CDR3 is TGTGCCAGCTGCCCCTCCCAGGGACTCAATCAGCCCCAGCATTTT. It yields the protein CASCPSQGLNQPQHF. The chain uses TRBV6-5 and TRBJ1-5; perhaps TRBD1 as D (5 bases). The V gene's germline CDR1 is MNHEY and CDR2 SVGAGI. The CDR3 contains 15 residues. The germline V and J ends were trimmed by 8 bases and 3 bases, with 17 bases remaining between them.

This chain connects TRBV27 to TRBJ2-3; D is unresolved. Trimming left V 3 bases short and J 2 bases short, with 15 bases between. CDR3 length: 16 amino acids. Germline V gene lookup returns CDR1 MNHEY and CDR2 SMNVEV (reference sequence). The DNA of the CDR3 is TGTGCCAGCAGTTTCTCCCGAGGTACATTCACAGATACGCAGTATTTT. Translated: CASSFSRGTFTDTQYF.

The chain uses TRBV6-2 or TRBV6-3 and TRBJ1-5; TRBD1 agrees at 7 bases. The CDR3 runs to 14 residues. CDR1 and CDR2 from the germline V gene are MNHEY and SVGEGT. Trimming at V came to 4 bases and at J to 6 bases, leaving 6 bases not matched to a gene. The CDR3 region has the DNA TGTGCCAGCAGTTGGGACAGTATCTCTCAGCCCCAGCATTTT. Translating gives CASSWDSISQPQHF.

The chain has TRBV27 and TRBJ2-1; TRBD2 might be the D (5 bases). V was trimmed by 0 bases and J by 2 bases, leaving 11 bases between them. The CDR3 loop spans 16 amino acids. Germline loops: CDR1 MNHEY, CDR2 SMNVEV (reference sequence). CDR3 coding DNA: TGTGCCAGCAGTTTATCTCCGAGGGCGGCCTACAATGAGCAGTTCTTC. Translation: CASSLSPRAAYNEQFF.

The chain recombines TRBV7-9 with TRBJ1-2; D gene ambiguous. Per germline, CDR1 SEHNR and CDR2 FQNEAQ (reference sequence). This CDR3 is built from 15 residues. The V end lost 1 base, the J end lost 3 bases, and 12 bases lay between the germline ends. CDR3: CASSLGARRYYGYTF. The CDR3, as DNA: TGTGCCAGCAGCTTAGGTGCCAGGCGATACTATGGCTACACCTTC.

V usage is TRBV9 and J usage is TRBJ2-5; 10 bases map to TRBD2. This CDR3 has 16 residues. Germline trimming cut 0 bases from V and 0 bases from J; bases unmatched to any gene: 2. The V gene's germline CDR1 is SGDLS and CDR2 YYNGEE. CDR3 region: CASSVETSGNQETQYF. As DNA, the CDR3 is TGTGCCAGCAGCGTAGAAACTAGCGGGAACCAAGAGACCCAGTACTTC.

The chain couples TRBV2 to TRBJ1-2; D ambiguous. Germline V CDR1 and CDR2: SNHLY, FYNNEI. The CDR3 has 12 residues. Trimming shortened V by 1 base and J by 4 bases, and 4 bases separated the two germline ends. The CDR3 reads CASSEGPYGYTF. The CDR3 region has the DNA TGTGCCAGCAGTGAAGGGCCCTATGGCTACACCTTC.

J is TRBJ2-7 and V is TRBV7-8; TRBD2 agrees at 11 bases. Trimming cost V 4 bases and J 3 bases; bases outside gene matches: 17. This CDR3 comprises 19 residues. Per the germline V gene, CDR1 is SGHVS and CDR2 is FQNEAQ. CDR3 nucleotide sequence: TGTGCCAGCAGCTCACGGACAGCAAGGACCGGGACTAGCGGCTACGAGCAGTACTTC. This sequence encodes CASSSRTARTGTSGYEQYF.